Listed below are T cell receptor beta chains from one sample, sequenced in a study of control samples from healthy donors and cancer patients. Sequenced by immunoSEQ multiplex PCR; TCRdb stores in-frame clones only, minus some. The data contain around 5,100 clones, around four fifths of them seen just once; the ten biggest clones take up approximately 7.1%. Sample: formalin-fixed, paraffin-embedded tissue. The receptors come from a female donor with lung cancer. Each CDR3 is given with its conserved first and last residue. Fields, in order: V gene, J gene, D gene, CDR3 protein, CDR3 DNA. D genes are given only for firm matches.

TRBV18,TRBJ2-1,TRBD2,CASSPAGGYNEQFF,TGTGCCAGCTCTCCAGCGGGAGGCTACAATGAGCAGTTCTTC
TRBV7-2,TRBJ2-3,.,CASSKGTWDTQDTQYF,TGTGCCAGCAGCAAAGGGACTTGGGACACACAAGATACGCAGTATTTT
TRBV12-5,TRBJ2-1,TRBD2,CASGNSGGNNEQFF,TGTGCTAGTGGTAATAGCGGGGGGAACAATGAGCAGTTCTTC
TRBV5-4,TRBJ1-1,TRBD1,CASSSPGQAFEAFF,TGTGCCAGCAGCAGCCCGGGACAGGCGTTTGAAGCTTTCTTT
TRBV11-3,TRBJ2-3,.,CASSLGSGETDTQYF,TGTGCCAGCAGCTTAGGTTCGGGCGAAACAGATACGCAGTATTTT
TRBV5-4,TRBJ2-5,TRBD2,CASSALAAQETQYF,TGTGCCAGCAGCGCCCTAGCGGCCCAAGAGACCCAGTACTTC
TRBV27,TRBJ1-1,TRBD1,CASTHPGQLNTEAFF,TGTGCCAGCACCCATCCGGGACAGTTGAACACTGAAGCTTTCTTT
TRBV6-5,TRBJ2-7,TRBD1,CASSWTGEGSYEQYF,TGTGCCAGCTCGTGGACAGGGGAGGGATCCTACGAGCAGTACTTC
TRBV20-1,TRBJ1-5,.,CSASSGLGQPQHF,TGCAGTGCTAGTTCCGGCCTAGGCCAGCCCCAGCATTTT
TRBV5-5,TRBJ1-3,.,CASSIRVSGNTIYF,TGTGCCAGCAGCATCAGGGTTTCTGGAAACACCATATATTTT
TRBV6-1,TRBJ2-3,.,CASSEGDSIVRDTQYF,TGTGCCAGCAGTGAAGGGGATAGTATCGTCAGGGATACGCAGTATTTT
TRBV5-1,TRBJ2-1,.,CASSPRDRAYEQFF,TGCGCCAGCAGCCCTCGGGACCGGGCCTATGAGCAGTTCTTC
TRBV19,TRBJ2-5,.,CASSQNIVTQYF,TGTGCCAGTAGTCAGAACATAGTTACCCAGTACTTC
TRBV29-1,TRBJ1-3,.,CSALARGGNTIYF,TGCAGCGCCTTAGCCAGGGGTGGAAACACCATATATTTT
TRBV18,TRBJ2-7,TRBD1,CASSQETGGSYEQYF,TGTGCCAGCTCGCAAGAGACAGGGGGATCCTACGAGCAGTACTTC